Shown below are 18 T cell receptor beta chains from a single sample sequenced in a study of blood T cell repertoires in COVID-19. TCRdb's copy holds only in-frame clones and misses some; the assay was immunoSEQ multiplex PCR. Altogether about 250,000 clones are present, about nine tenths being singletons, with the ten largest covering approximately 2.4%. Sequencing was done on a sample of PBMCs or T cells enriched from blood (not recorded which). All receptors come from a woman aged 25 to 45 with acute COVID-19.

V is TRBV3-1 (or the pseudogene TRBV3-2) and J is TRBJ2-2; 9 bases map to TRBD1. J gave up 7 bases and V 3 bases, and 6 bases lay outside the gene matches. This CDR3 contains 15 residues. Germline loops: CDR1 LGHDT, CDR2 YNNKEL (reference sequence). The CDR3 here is CASSHIGQGLGELFF. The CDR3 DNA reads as TGTGCCAGCAGCCACATAGGACAGGGGCTCGGGGAGCTGTTTTTT.

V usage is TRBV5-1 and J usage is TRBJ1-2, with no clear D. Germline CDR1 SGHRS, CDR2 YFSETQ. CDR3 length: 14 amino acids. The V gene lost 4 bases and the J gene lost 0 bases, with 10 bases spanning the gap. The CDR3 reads CASSREGTNYGYTF. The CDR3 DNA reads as TGCGCCAGCAGCCGAGAGGGAACTAACTATGGCTACACCTTC.

This chain's CDR3 is CAWTSGGGDTQYF. The CDR3 DNA sequence: TGTGCCTGGACTAGCGGGGGGGGAGATACGCAGTATTTT. The chain employs TRBV30 and TRBJ2-3; 12 nucleotides line up with TRBD2. Germline values: CDR1 GTSNPN, CDR2 SVGIG (reference sequence). V lost 4 bases to trimming and J lost 5 bases; unmatched junction nucleotides: 1. The CDR3 spans 13 residues.

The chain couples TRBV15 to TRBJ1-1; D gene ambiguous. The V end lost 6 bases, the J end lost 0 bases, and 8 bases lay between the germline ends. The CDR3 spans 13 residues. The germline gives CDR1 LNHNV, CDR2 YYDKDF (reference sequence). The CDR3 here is CATRALMNTEAFF. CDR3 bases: TGTGCCACCAGGGCCCTCATGAACACTGAAGCTTTCTTT. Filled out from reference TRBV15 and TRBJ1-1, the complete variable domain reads DAMVIQNPRYQVTQFGKPVTLSCSQTLNHNVMYWYQQKSSQAPKLLFHYYDKDFNNEADTPDNFQSRRPNTSFCFLDIRSPGLGDTAMYLCATRALMNTEAFFGQGTRLTVV.

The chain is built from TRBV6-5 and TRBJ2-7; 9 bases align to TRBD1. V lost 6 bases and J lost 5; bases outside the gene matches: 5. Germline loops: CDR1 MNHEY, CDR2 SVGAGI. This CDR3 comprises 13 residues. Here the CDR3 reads CASRRQGEDEQYF. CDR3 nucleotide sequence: TGTGCCAGCAGGCGACAGGGGGAGGACGAGCAGTACTTC.

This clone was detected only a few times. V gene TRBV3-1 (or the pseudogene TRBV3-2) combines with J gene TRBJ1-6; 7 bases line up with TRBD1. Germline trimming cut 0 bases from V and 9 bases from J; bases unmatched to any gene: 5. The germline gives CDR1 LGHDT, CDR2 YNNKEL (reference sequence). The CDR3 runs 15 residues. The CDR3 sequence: CASSQEVRGISPLHF. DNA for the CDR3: TGTGCCAGCAGCCAAGAGGTCAGGGGGATTTCACCCCTCCACTTT.

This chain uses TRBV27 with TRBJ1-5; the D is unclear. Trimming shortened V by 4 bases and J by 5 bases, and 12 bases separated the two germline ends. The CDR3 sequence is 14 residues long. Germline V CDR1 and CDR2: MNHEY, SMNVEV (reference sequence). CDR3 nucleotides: TGTGCCAGCAGTTGGAGGCACGAGGATCAGCCCCAGCATTTT. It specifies CASSWRHEDQPQHF.

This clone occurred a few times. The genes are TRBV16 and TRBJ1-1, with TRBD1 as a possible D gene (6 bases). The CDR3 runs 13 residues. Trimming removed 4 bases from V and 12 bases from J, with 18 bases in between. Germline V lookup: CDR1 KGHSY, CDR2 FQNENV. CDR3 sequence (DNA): TGTGCCAGCAGCCTACGAACAGGGTCGGTCACTTTCTTT. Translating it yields CASSLRTGSVTFF.

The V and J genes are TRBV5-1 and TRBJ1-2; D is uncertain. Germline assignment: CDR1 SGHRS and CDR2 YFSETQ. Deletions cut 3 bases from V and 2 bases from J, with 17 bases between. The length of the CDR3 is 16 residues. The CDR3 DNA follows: TGCGCCAGCAGCTCCGGAGTCCCCACCGCCAACTATGGCTACACCTTC. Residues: CASSSGVPTANYGYTF.

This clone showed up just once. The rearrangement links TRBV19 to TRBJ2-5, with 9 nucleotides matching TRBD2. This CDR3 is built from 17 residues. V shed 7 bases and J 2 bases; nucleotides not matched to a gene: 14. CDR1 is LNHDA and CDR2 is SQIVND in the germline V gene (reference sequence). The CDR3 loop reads CASTLHASGDFQETQYF. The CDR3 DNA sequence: TGTGCCAGTACCCTTCACGCTAGCGGGGACTTTCAAGAGACCCAGTACTTC.

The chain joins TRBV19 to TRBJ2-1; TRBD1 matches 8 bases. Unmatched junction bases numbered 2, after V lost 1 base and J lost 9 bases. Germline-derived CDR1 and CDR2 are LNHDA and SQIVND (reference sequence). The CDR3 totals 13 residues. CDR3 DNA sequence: TGTGCCAGTAGTATAGGGACAGGGCTTGAGCAGTTCTTC. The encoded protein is CASSIGTGLEQFF.

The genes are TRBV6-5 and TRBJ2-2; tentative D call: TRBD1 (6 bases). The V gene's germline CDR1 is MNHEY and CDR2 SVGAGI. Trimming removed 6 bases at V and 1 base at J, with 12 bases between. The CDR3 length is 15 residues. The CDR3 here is CASRFDRRNTGELFF. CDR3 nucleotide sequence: TGTGCCAGCAGGTTTGACAGGAGGAACACCGGGGAGCTGTTTTTT.

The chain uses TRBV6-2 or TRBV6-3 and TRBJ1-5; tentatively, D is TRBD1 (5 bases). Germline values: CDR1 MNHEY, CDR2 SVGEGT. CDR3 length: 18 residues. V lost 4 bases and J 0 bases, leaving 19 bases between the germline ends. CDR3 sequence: CASSFSIFDSYSNQPQHF. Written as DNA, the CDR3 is TGTGCCAGCAGTTTCTCCATCTTCGACAGCTATAGCAATCAGCCCCAGCATTTT.

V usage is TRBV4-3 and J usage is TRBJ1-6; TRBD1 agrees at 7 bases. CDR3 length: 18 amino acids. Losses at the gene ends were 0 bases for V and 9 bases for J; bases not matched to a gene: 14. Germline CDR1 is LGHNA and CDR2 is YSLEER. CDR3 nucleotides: TGCGCCAGCAGCCAAGATATCGGCCAGGGGGTTGGGTTTTCACCCCTCCACTTT. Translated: CASSQDIGQGVGFSPLHF.

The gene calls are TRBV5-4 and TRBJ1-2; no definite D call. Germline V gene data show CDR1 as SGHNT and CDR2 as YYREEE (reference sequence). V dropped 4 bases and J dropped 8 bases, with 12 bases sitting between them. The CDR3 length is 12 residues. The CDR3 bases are TGTGCCAGCAGCCCGGGTCTGAAAGGCTACACCTTC. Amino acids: CASSPGLKGYTF.

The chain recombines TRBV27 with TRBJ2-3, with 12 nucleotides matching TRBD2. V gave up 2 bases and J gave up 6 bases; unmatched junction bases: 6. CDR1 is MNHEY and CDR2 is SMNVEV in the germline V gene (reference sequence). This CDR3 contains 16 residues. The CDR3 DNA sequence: TGTGCCAGCAGTTTAACTCTAGCGGGGGGGCCGGATACGCAGTATTTT. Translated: CASSLTLAGGPDTQYF.

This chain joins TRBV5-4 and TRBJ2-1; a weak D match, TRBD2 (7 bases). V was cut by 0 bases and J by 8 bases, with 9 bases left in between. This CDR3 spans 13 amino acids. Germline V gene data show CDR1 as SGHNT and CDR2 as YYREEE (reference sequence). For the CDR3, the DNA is TGTGCCAGCAGCTTGGTAGGGGGGGATGAGCAGTTCTTC. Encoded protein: CASSLVGGDEQFF.

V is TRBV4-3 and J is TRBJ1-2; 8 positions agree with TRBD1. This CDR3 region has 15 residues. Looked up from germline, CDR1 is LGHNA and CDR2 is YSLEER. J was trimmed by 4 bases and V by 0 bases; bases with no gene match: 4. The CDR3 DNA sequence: TGCGCCAGCAGCCAAGAATGGGACAGGCCCTATGGCTACACCTTC. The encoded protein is CASSQEWDRPYGYTF.